This T cell receptor beta chain was profiled in a study of T cell responses to AZD1222 COVID-19 vaccine. Whole-study findings and limits: Mostly white British, mostly female donors; authors suggested clonal diversity may be underestimated.

As concerns this clone: Its antigen is currently unknown.

Between the trimmed V and J ends, which lost 4 bases and 6 bases, there was a span of 5 bases. This CDR3 is 10 amino acids long. Germline V lookup: CDR1 SQVTM, CDR2 ANQGSEA. Clones were sequenced by immunoSEQ multiplex PCR, and TCRdb holds only the in-frame ones, with some missing. The table records about 120,000 clones, 80% to 90% of them present only once. The sequence was obtained from an adult in good health. Material: peripheral blood, obtained on day 0 of AZD1222 vaccination. The J gene is TRBJ2-3, the V gene TRBV29-1; D is undetermined. CDR3 sequence reads: CSVGSDTQYF. As DNA, the CDR3 is TGCAGCGTTGGATCTGATACGCAGTATTTT.